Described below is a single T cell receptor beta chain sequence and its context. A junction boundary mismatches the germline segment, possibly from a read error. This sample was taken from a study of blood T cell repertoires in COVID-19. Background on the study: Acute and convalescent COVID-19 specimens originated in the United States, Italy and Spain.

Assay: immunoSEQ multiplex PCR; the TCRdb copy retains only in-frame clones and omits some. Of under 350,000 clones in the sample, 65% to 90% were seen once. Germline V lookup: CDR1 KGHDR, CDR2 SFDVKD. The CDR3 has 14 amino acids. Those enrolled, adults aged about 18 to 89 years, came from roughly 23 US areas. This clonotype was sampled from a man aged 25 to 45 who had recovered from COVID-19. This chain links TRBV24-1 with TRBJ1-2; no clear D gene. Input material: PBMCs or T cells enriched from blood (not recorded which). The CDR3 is CATSDPGINSGYTF. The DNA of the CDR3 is TGTGCCACCAGTGATCCGGGAATAAACTCTGGCTACACCTTC.